A single sample gave rise to the 29 T cell receptor beta chains below, sequenced in a study of control samples from healthy donors and cancer patients (dated by TCRdb to 2020 to 2022). Libraries were constructed by the immunoSEQ multiplex PCR assay. Drawn from immuneACCESS, this table holds only the in-frame rearrangements with V and J called that TCRdb kept. Clones are partly lost; checked studies trace under half to an unresolved V gene and leave the rest unexplained. The sample profile shows approximately 120,000 clones; less than 95% of them were found once. The ten largest make up roughly 4.5% of the sample. Input material: blood. The receptors come from a human donor in good health. The donor label of this sample is uncertain.

The V and J genes are TRBV30 and TRBJ2-3; TRBD1 agrees at 7 bases. The CDR3 is made up of 14 amino acids. CDR1 and CDR2 from the germline V gene are GTSNPN and SVGIG (reference sequence). The trim removed 5 bases at V and 0 bases at J, leaving 5 bases unmatched. The CDR3 nucleotides are TGTGCCTGGGCCACAGGGGCTAGCACAGATACGCAGTATTTT. Translating it yields CAWATGASTDTQYF.

The J gene is TRBJ1-3, the V gene TRBV28; D is uncertain. This CDR3 spans 12 amino acids. Germline loops: CDR1 MDHEN, CDR2 SYDVKM. V dropped 2 bases and J dropped 4 bases, with 3 bases sitting between them. The CDR3 coding sequence is TGTGCCAGCAGTTTAGAAGGAAACACCATATATTTT. Protein sequence: CASSLEGNTIYF.

The gene calls are TRBV5-8 and TRBJ2-7, with TRBD2 as a possible D gene (5 bases). Per the germline V gene, CDR1 is SGHTS and CDR2 is YDEGEE. The CDR3 loop spans 13 amino acids. V was clipped by 3 bases and J by 0 bases, with 7 bases between them. As DNA, the CDR3 is TGTGCCAGCAGCTCTGCGGGCTCCTACGAGCAGTACGTC. Its protein product is CASSSAGSYEQYV.

The chain is built from TRBV6-5 and TRBJ2-7; TRBD1 aligns across 10 bases. V shed 6 bases and J 3 bases; nucleotides not matched to a gene: 8. The CDR3 consists of 15 residues. The germline V gene has CDR1 MNHEY and CDR2 SVGAGI. This CDR3 is CASRYSGTGVYEQYF. For the CDR3, the DNA is TGTGCCAGCAGATATTCCGGGACAGGGGTCTACGAGCAGTACTTC.

About this clone: One end of the junction varies from germline; a read error may be responsible. V gene TRBV18 combines with J gene TRBJ1-3; D is unresolved. The CDR3 has 14 residues. Germline values: CDR1 KGHSH, CDR2 LQKENI. CDR3 DNA sequence: TGTGCCAGCTTACCACAGAGATCTGGAAACACCATATATTTT. Translating gives CASLPQRSGNTIYF.

This clone was seen only a few times. The genes are TRBV28 and TRBJ1-5; D is ambiguous. This CDR3 is built from 14 residues. Germline lookup yields CDR1 MDHEN and CDR2 SYDVKM. With 5 bases removed from V and 3 bases from J, the gap between germline ends came to 11 bases. CDR3 bases: TGTGCCAGCAGTACCATCCAGGCCAATCAGCCCCAGCATTTT. It codes for CASSTIQANQPQHF.

V is TRBV5-8 and J is TRBJ2-1; weak D call: TRBD2 (5 bases). The germline gives CDR1 SGHTS, CDR2 YDEGEE. This CDR3 is 15 amino acids long. Trimming took 4 bases from V and 5 from J, leaving 16 bases between them. In nucleotides, the CDR3 is TGTGCCAGCAGCCCGGGCGATTTGGGAGACAATGAGCAGTTCTTC. Translation gives CASSPGDLGDNEQFF.

The CDR3, as DNA: TGTGCCAGCAGTGCCACAGGGGTTACTGAAGCTTTCTTT. This gives the protein CASSATGVTEAFF. This sequence joins TRBV25-1 and TRBJ1-1, with 7 bases aligning to TRBD1. J gave up 5 bases and V 4 bases, and 4 bases lay outside the gene matches. Germline values: CDR1 MGHDK, CDR2 SYGVNS. CDR3 length equals 13 residues.

The chain employs TRBV27 and TRBJ1-1; D is undetermined. Germline assignment: CDR1 MNHEY and CDR2 SMNVEV (reference sequence). This CDR3 contains 11 residues. V gave up 6 bases and J gave up 3 bases, with 5 bases separating them. CDR3 sequence (DNA): TGTGCCAGCAGCTCCGACACTGAAGCTTTCTTT. This translates into CASSSDTEAFF.

The rearrangement joins TRBV7-3 to TRBJ1-2, with 7 nucleotides matching TRBD1. Germline CDR1 and CDR2: SGHTA and FQGTGA. V lost 5 bases and J lost 2; bases outside the gene matches: 8. The CDR3 spans 15 residues. The CDR3 sequence: CASSPGDRKNYGYTF. The DNA for the CDR3 is TGTGCCAGCAGCCCGGGGGACAGAAAAAACTATGGCTACACCTTC.

J is TRBJ2-3 and V is TRBV2; no clear D. This CDR3 has 14 amino acids. The V end was cut by 4 bases, the J end by 7 bases, with 15 bases between. Germline V gene sequence: CDR1 SNHLY, CDR2 FYNNEI. This CDR3 reads CASSADQLEHTQYF. Here the CDR3 DNA reads TGTGCCAGCAGTGCAGACCAACTTGAGCATACGCAGTATTTT.

This chain's CDR3 is CASSLGRRAELYGYTF. The CDR3 DNA reads TGCGCCAGCAGCTTGGGTCGACGGGCAGAACTCTATGGCTACACCTTC. This sequence joins TRBV5-1 and TRBJ1-2; D not resolved. Trimming pared 0 bases from V and 4 bases from J, leaving 16 bases between. Germline V gives CDR1 SGHRS, CDR2 YFSETQ. The length of the CDR3 is 16 residues.

The chain links TRBV15 to TRBJ2-3, with a tentative D call TRBD2 (7 bases). Trimming stripped 3 bases from V and 2 bases from J, with 21 bases between. The CDR3 covers 18 residues. Germline loops: CDR1 LNHNV, CDR2 YYDKDF (reference sequence). CDR3 bases: TGTGCCACCAGCAGTCGTCGGGGGGCCCCGGGCCACACAGATACGCAGTATTTT. Translation: CATSSRRGAPGHTDTQYF.

The chain employs TRBV6-1 and TRBJ1-5; no clear D gene. The V end was cut by 3 bases, the J end by 1 base, with 4 bases between. The CDR3 consists of 13 residues. Germline values: CDR1 MNHNS, CDR2 SASEGT. CDR3 sequence (DNA): TGTGCCAGCAGTGATTTCAGCAATCAGCCCCAGCATTTT. Its translation is CASSDFSNQPQHF.

The CDR3 DNA reads as TGTGCCAGCAGTCGGGGGCTGATGAACACTGAAGCTTTCTTT. This encodes CASSRGLMNTEAFF. The chain links TRBV6-5 to TRBJ1-1; the D gene is possibly TRBD1 (6 bases). V was shortened by 5 bases and J by 0 bases, with 10 bases between the two germline ends. The germline V gene encodes CDR1 MNHEY and CDR2 SVGAGI. The CDR3 has 14 residues.

This clone was counted a few times. The chain links TRBV19 to TRBJ2-1; D perhaps matches TRBD2 (6 bases). The CDR3 loop spans 15 amino acids. The ends were cut back, 3 bases at V and 5 bases at J, with 14 bases in the middle. CDR1 is LNHDA and CDR2 is SQIVND in the germline V gene (reference sequence). DNA of the CDR3: TGTGCCAGTAGTATCGGGGGAAACCGTAACAATGAGCAGTTCTTC. As protein: CASSIGGNRNNEQFF.

Only a few counts were recorded for this clone. The chain has TRBV10-3 and TRBJ2-7, with D hard to call. V gave up 6 bases and J gave up 0 bases, with 9 bases separating them. The CDR3 loop spans 13 amino acids. Per germline, CDR1 ENHRY and CDR2 SYGVKD. The CDR3 is CAIREQSSYEQYV. The CDR3 nucleotides are TGTGCCATCAGGGAGCAGAGCTCCTACGAGCAGTACGTC.

The chain recombines TRBV10-1 with TRBJ2-4; perhaps D is TRBD1 or TRBD2 (5 bases each). The ends were cut back, 2 bases at V and 9 bases at J, with 11 bases in the middle. In germline, CDR1 is WNHNN, CDR2 SYGVQD (reference sequence). CDR3 length: 13 amino acids. The CDR3 nucleotides read TGCGCCAGCAGTGAGGGTTTGAGGGGCATTCAGTACTTC. It is translated as CASSEGLRGIQYF.

The chain uses TRBV7-9 and TRBJ1-6, with a weak D call TRBD1 (5 bases). The CDR3 extends over 15 amino acids. The V and J ends lost 5 bases and 7 bases respectively, with 15 bases between them. Germline CDR1 is SEHNR and CDR2 is FQNEAQ (reference sequence). CDR3 nucleotides: TGTGCCAGCAGCGGCCGGAGGGACGGAAATTCACCCCTCCACTTT. Its translation: CASSGRRDGNSPLHF.

The genes are TRBV5-1 and TRBJ2-2, with D tentatively TRBD1 (6 bases). V lost 1 base, J lost 4 bases, and 14 bases lay in between. The CDR3 consists of 16 residues. Per the germline V gene, CDR1 is SGHRS and CDR2 is YFSETQ. CDR3 amino acids: CASSLQSGEITGELFF. In nucleotides, the CDR3 is TGCGCCAGCAGCTTGCAATCAGGGGAGATCACCGGGGAGCTGTTTTTT.

V usage is TRBV30 and J usage is TRBJ1-2; tentatively, D is TRBD1 (5 bases). The CDR3 is 18 amino acids. Trimming shortened V by 0 bases and J by 5 bases, and 25 bases separated the two germline ends. In germline, CDR1 is GTSNPN, CDR2 SVGIG (reference sequence). CDR3 sequence (DNA): TGTGCCTGGAGTGTACCGCCGGGCAGGGCCCGTAGTTTGTATGGCTACACCTTC. Its translation: CAWSVPPGRARSLYGYTF.

By share, this clone counts as medium-sized (0.01 to 0.1%). The chain carries TRBV25-1 and TRBJ2-3; either TRBD1 or TRBD2 may supply D (6 bases each). The V gene's germline CDR1 is MGHDK and CDR2 SYGVNS. The V end lost 8 bases, the J end lost 0 bases, and 12 bases lay between the germline ends. The CDR3 extends over 14 amino acids. The CDR3 DNA follows: TGTGCCAGCGGGAAGGGGGGAAGCACAGATACGCAGTATTTT. Its protein is CASGKGGSTDTQYF. The full variable domain, completed using reference TRBV25-1 and TRBJ2-3, is EADIYQTPRYLVIGTGKKITLECSQTMGHDKMYWYQQDPGMELHLIHYSYGVNSTEKGDLSSESTVSRIRTEHFPLTLESARPSHTSQYLCASGKGGSTDTQYFGPGTRLTVL.

The rearrangement uses TRBV10-3 and TRBJ1-4; possible D gene TRBD1, 5 bases. The CDR3 loop spans 13 amino acids. Trimming took off 3 bases at V and 8 bases at J, with 10 bases between the two ends. Germline lookup yields CDR1 ENHRY and CDR2 SYGVKD. CDR3 bases: TGTGCCATCAGTGACGGGACCGGAGAAAAACTGTTTTTT. Encoded protein: CAISDGTGEKLFF.

The rearrangement uses TRBV2 and TRBJ1-4, with 9 bases identical to TRBD1. The CDR3 runs to 17 residues. Trimming at V came to 3 bases and at J to 0 bases, leaving 5 bases not matched to a gene. Germline values: CDR1 SNHLY, CDR2 FYNNEI. The CDR3 nucleotides are TGTGCCAGCAGTGAGCGACAGGGGGAAGCAACTAATGAAAAACTGTTTTTT. Protein sequence: CASSERQGEATNEKLFF.

This chain links TRBV6-6 with TRBJ2-2, with a tentative D call TRBD1 (6 bases). Germline loops: CDR1 MNHNY, CDR2 SVGAGI (reference sequence). The CDR3 consists of 20 residues. V lost 5 bases and J 7 bases, leaving 32 bases between the germline ends. The CDR3 DNA follows: TGTGCCAGCAGTCGTCGACTAAACCCAGGGGACACCCCCACCCTCGGGGAGCTGTTTTTT. This translates into CASSRRLNPGDTPTLGELFF.

The rearrangement uses TRBV12-5 and TRBJ2-5; 7 bases align to TRBD1. Trimming took 6 bases from V and 5 from J; bases not matched to a gene: 15. The CDR3 contains 16 residues. The V gene's germline CDR1 is LGHNT and CDR2 FRNRAP. CDR3 residues: CASGFTGTETSETQYF. The CDR3 DNA follows: TGTGCTAGTGGCTTTACCGGGACAGAAACATCGGAGACCCAGTACTTC.

The chain uses TRBV5-8 and TRBJ2-1, with D unresolved. The CDR3 loop spans 14 amino acids. Germline CDR1 is SGHTS and CDR2 is YDEGEE. V was clipped by 3 bases and J by 2 bases, with 9 bases between them. CDR3 amino acids: CASSSLTAYNEQFF. CDR3 nucleotides: TGTGCCAGCAGCTCATTGACTGCCTACAATGAGCAGTTCTTC.

The chain is built from TRBV5-4 and TRBJ2-1; D is perhaps TRBD2 (5 bases). This CDR3 region has 15 residues. CDR1 is SGHNT, CDR2 YYREEE, per germline (reference sequence). Deletions cut 0 bases from V and 1 base from J, with 8 bases between. The CDR3 DNA is TGTGCCAGCAGCTTGGGAGCGGCTTCCTACAATGAGCAGTTCTTC. Its protein is CASSLGAASYNEQFF.

V gene TRBV10-3 combines with J gene TRBJ2-1, with D maybe TRBD2 (6 bases). In germline, CDR1 is ENHRY, CDR2 SYGVKD. The CDR3 has 14 residues. V was clipped by 7 bases and J by 1 base, with 11 bases between them. In DNA, the CDR3 is TGTGCCATCAAAGGAGGGGTATCCTACAATGAGCAGTTCTTC. This sequence encodes CAIKGGVSYNEQFF.